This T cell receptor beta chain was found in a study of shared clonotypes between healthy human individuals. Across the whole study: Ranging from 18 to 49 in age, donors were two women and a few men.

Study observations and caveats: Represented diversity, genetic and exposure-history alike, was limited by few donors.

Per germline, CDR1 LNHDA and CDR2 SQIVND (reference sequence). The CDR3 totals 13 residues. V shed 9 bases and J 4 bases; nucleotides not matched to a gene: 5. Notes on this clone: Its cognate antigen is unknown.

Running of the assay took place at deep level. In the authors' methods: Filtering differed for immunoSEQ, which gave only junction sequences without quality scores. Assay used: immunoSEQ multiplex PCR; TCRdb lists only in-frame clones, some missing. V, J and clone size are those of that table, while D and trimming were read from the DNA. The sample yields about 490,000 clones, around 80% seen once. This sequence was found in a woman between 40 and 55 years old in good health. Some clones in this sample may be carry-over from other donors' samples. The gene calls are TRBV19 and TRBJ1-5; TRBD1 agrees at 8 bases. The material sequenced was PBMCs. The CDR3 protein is CASSTGGNQPQHF. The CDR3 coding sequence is TGTGCCAGCTCTACAGGGGGGAATCAGCCCCAGCATTTT.